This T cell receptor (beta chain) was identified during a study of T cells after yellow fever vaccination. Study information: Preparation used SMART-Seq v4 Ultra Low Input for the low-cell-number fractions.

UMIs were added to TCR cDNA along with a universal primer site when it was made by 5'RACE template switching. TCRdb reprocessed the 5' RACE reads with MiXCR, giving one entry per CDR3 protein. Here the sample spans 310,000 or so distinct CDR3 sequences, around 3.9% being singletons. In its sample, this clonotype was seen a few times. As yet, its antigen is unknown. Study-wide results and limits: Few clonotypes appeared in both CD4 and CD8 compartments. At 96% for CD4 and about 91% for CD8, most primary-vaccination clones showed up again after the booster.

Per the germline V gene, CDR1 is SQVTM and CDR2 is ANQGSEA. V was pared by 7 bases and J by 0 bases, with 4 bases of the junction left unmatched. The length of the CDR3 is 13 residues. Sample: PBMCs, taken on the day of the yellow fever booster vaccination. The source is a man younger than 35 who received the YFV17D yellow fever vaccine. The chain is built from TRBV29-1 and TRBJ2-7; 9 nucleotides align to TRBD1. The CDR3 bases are TGCAGCGCTGGGACAGGGCGCTCCTACGAGCAGTACTTC. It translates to CSAGTGRSYEQYF.